The source of this T cell receptor beta chain is a study of vaccination and CD4 T cells after COVID-19. About the study: The convalescents were made up of six males and four females, two of whom were Hispanic. A few convalescent patients underwent sampling at day 14 and then at days 161 to 241 post-vaccination, the study reports. Findings of the study overall: Spike mono-reactivity marked 304 of 307 vaccine-specific clones in convalescent patients.

TCRdb itself ran the PCR reads through MiXCR, one entry per CDR3 protein. Of more than 35,000 distinct CDR3 sequences detected, more than 30% appear once; the ten largest clones hold 5.8%. The germline gives CDR1 ENHRY, CDR2 SYGVKD. The V gene end was trimmed by 11 bases and the J gene end by 3 bases; junction bases not matched to a gene: 14. The CDR3 extends over 16 amino acids. Time point here: late sampling 161 to 241 days after vaccination in a few convalescent patients. For this clonotype: Its specificity is unknown.

This chain connects TRBV10-3 to TRBJ2-3; 10 nucleotides agree with TRBD2. The input for sequencing was CD4+ T cells from blood, taken about 7 months after SARS-CoV-2 vaccination. The receptor was isolated from a human donor who had recovered from COVID-19. CDR3 amino acids: CASKSPSGSETDTQYF. The CDR3 region has the DNA TGTGCCTCCAAGAGCCCTAGCGGGAGTGAAACAGATACGCAGTATTTT.